This T cell receptor beta chain was identified in a study of glioma-infiltrating T cells (dated by TCRdb to the mid-2010s). Broadly, across the study: Glioma tissue, non-neoplastic brain tissue and matched peripheral blood mononuclear cells were used as sources from which TCR alpha- and beta-chain repertoires were sequenced. Each tissue-infiltrating repertoire was compared with the same patient's peripheral blood repertoire to measure divergence between tissue and blood T-cell populations. The paired cohort comprised three low-grade glioma patients, 8 or 9 primary glioblastoma patients and three non-glioma patients contributing non-neoplastic brain tissue.

The sample holds many counts of this clonotype. This receptor's antigen is unknown. Per-nucleotide qualities are absent, and no much larger clonotype sits a single base away. Via the germline V gene, CDR1 is SGHDN and CDR2 FVKESK. Trimming removed 3 bases from V and 3 bases from J, leaving 12 bases between the germline ends. The CDR3 runs 14 amino acids, cysteine and phenylalanine included. This entry keeps only the CDR3 DNA: 42 bases, framed from base 1. The iRepertoire nested amplicon-rescue multiplex PCR (arm-PCR) platform was used to amplify TCR alpha and beta CDR3 regions from RNA. One-step reverse transcription and amplification used about 95-450 ng of tissue mRNA or PBMC total RNA as input. Following bead purification, Illumina adapters were added by a secondary multiplex PCR, and the libraries were gel-purified between 200 and 400 bp. Demultiplexing relied on internal 6-nucleotide barcodes carried by the libraries. Libraries were sequenced on an Illumina MiSeq with 2x220 or 2x250 nucleotide paired-end reads. The paper's data handling went like this. FLASH 1.2.11 was used to merge paired reads, and BWA-MEM then aligned the reads to the GRCh37 human genome before TRA and TRB reads were extracted. V and J assignment used an IMGT-derived reference of cassette sequences and CDR3 motifs that included pseudogenes. Reads were translated in three frames, and productive CDR3s were defined as those with a C...FGXG motif and no stop codons. Unique combinations of V-J cassette pair and CDR3 amino acid sequence were defined as clonotypes. Hamming distance filtering was applied to reads, with thresholds set by the sequence error rate of each sample in mapped regions. TCRdb trimmed the raw reads at Q25, called clones with MiXCR and kept productive beta chains. Merged by CDR3 protein, the rows form single entries marked with the most common genes and DNA. TCRdb's processing, not the authors', yielded these V and J calls. The sample contains around 170,000 distinct CDR3 sequences, around 42% of them found a single time. The ten largest clones add up to 5.2% of the sample.

What the study reported, not specific to this receptor: Group comparisons were based on small numbers of patients: three non-neoplastic, three low-grade glioma and about 8 glioblastoma patients. Only a very small number of CDR3 sequences turned up in both tissue and blood, a result put down to high CDR3 diversity combined with limited sampling. VJ-independent divergence between tissue and blood was found to be below expectation in non-neoplastic patients but above expectation in all gliomas, particularly low-grade gliomas.

Material for sequencing was glioma tissue, nonneoplastic brain tissue, or PBMCs (not recorded which). The chain is assembled from TRBV14 and TRBJ2-7, with the D call perhaps TRBD1 or TRBD2, as 5 bases match in each case. The origin of this receptor is a human donor with low-grade glioma or glioblastoma, undergoing nonglioma brain surgery, or in good health (not recorded which). The CDR3 sequence is CASSQGETNYEQYF. The DNA sequence follows: TGTGCCAGCAGCCAGGGGGAAACGAACTACGAGCAGTACTTC.